The 9 T cell receptor beta chains below all came from one sample that was sequenced in a study of T-cell memory formation after mild COVID-19. TCRdb re-called the 5' RACE reads with MiXCR, one entry per CDR3 protein. The data hold under 700,000 distinct CDR3 sequences, with about a fifth observed a single time. The source material was PBMCs or a T cell subset sorted from them (not recorded which). Every receptor here comes from an adult woman who had mild COVID-19 (a few samples of this study predate the infection). Cell type and time point are not known.

This clonotype was counted between two and nine times. This sequence joins TRBV5-1 and TRBJ2-1; D uncertain. The CDR3 contains 14 residues. From germline, CDR1 is SGHRS and CDR2 YFSETQ. Trimming stripped 2 bases from V and 5 bases from J, with 11 bases between. The CDR3 sequence: CASSFLGSHNEQFF. CDR3 DNA sequence: TGCGCCAGCAGCTTTTTAGGCAGCCACAATGAGCAGTTCTTC.

The table lists this clonotype with a few counts. The rearrangement links TRBV6-5 to TRBJ1-5; D is possibly TRBD1 (5 bases). Trimming removed 0 bases from V and 5 bases from J, with 11 bases in between. The germline CDR1 and CDR2 sequences are MNHEY and SVGAGI. The CDR3 covers 15 residues. The CDR3 spells CASSYSRAGYQPQHF. As DNA, the CDR3 is TGTGCCAGCAGTTACTCCAGAGCAGGGTATCAGCCCCAGCATTTT.

The V gene is TRBV4-1, the J gene TRBJ1-1; 8 positions agree with TRBD1. V lost 2 bases to trimming and J lost 3 bases; unmatched junction nucleotides: 8. The CDR3 consists of 16 residues. CDR1 is MGHRA and CDR2 is YSYEKL in the germline V gene. DNA of the CDR3: TGCGCCAGCAGCCAAACAGGGGGGACACTTGACACTGAAGCTTTCTTT. It specifies CASSQTGGTLDTEAFF.

V usage is TRBV7-6 and J usage is TRBJ2-1; 7 positions match TRBD1. The CDR3 loop spans 14 amino acids. J gave up 9 bases and V 5 bases, and 10 bases lay outside the gene matches. Germline CDR1 SGHVS, CDR2 FNYEAQ. Here the CDR3 reads CASSPETGYGEQFF. For the CDR3, the DNA is TGTGCCAGCAGCCCGGAGACAGGGTATGGTGAGCAGTTCTTC.

V and J are TRBV14 and TRBJ2-3, with D possibly being TRBD1 (5 bases). The germline CDR1 and CDR2 sequences are SGHDN and FVKESK. V was cut by 0 bases and J by 5 bases, with 18 bases left in between. The CDR3 runs 17 residues. CDR3 region: CASSQDRGRALGDTQYF. In nucleotides, the CDR3 is TGTGCCAGCAGCCAAGATCGTGGCAGGGCGCTGGGAGATACGCAGTATTTT.

This chain joins TRBV5-1 and TRBJ2-7; TRBD1 might be the D (6 bases). The CDR3 sequence is 15 residues long. Germline CDR1 and CDR2: SGHRS and YFSETQ. Between the trimmed V and J ends, which lost 0 bases and 2 bases, there was a span of 12 bases. The DNA for the CDR3 is TGCGCCAGCAGCTTGGAAGGACAGAGTACCTACGAGCAGTACTTC. Its translation is CASSLEGQSTYEQYF. Full variable domain (outside the CDR3, taken from reference TRBV5-1 and TRBJ2-7): KAGVTQTPRYLIKTRGQQVTLSCSPISGHRSVSWYQQTPGQGLQFLFEYFSETQRNKGNFPGRFSGRQFSNSRSEMNVSTLELGDSALYLCASSLEGQSTYEQYFGPGTRLTVT.

The chain uses TRBV3-1 and TRBJ2-7; D uncertain. Germline CDR1 reads LGHDT; CDR2 reads YNNKEL (reference sequence). The CDR3 covers 12 residues. Trimming removed 5 bases at V and 4 bases at J, with 9 bases between. The CDR3 sequence is CASSAGRYEQYF. CDR3 DNA: TGTGCCAGCAGCGCAGGCAGATACGAGCAGTACTTC.

The chain has TRBV29-1 and TRBJ2-3; D might be TRBD2 (6 bases). Trimming pared 3 bases from V and 9 bases from J, leaving 19 bases between. Germline CDR1 SQVTM, CDR2 ANQGSEA. CDR3 size: 14 residues. The DNA for the CDR3 is TGCAGCGTTGAGGCGGGACTTCATGGACGCACGCAGTATTTT. Translated: CSVEAGLHGRTQYF.

The chain is built from TRBV24-1 and TRBJ2-3, with TRBD2 matching 9 bases. The CDR3 loop spans 15 amino acids. The V gene's germline CDR1 is KGHDR and CDR2 SFDVKD. V was clipped by 8 bases and J by 5 bases; unmatched bases: 10. The CDR3 is CATKRSGGQGDTQYF. The CDR3 bases are TGTGCCACCAAAAGGAGCGGGGGGCAGGGAGATACGCAGTATTTT.